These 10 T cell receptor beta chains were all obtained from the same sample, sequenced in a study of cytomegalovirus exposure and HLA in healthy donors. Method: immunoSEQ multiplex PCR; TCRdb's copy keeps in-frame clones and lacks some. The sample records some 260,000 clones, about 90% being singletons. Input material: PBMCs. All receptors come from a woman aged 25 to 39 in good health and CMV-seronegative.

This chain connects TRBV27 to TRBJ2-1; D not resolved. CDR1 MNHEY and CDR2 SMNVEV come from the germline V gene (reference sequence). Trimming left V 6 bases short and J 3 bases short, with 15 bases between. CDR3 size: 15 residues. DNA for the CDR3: TGTGCCAGCAGATTAGCCGGGTCTAGCTACAATGAGCAGTTCTTC. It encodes CASRLAGSSYNEQFF.

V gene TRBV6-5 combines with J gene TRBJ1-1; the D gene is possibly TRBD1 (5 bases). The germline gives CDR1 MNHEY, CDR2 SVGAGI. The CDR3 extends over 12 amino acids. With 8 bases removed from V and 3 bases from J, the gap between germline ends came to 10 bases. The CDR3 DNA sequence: TGTGCCAGCTGGGGCCTTTACACTGAAGCTTTCTTT. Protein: CASWGLYTEAFF.

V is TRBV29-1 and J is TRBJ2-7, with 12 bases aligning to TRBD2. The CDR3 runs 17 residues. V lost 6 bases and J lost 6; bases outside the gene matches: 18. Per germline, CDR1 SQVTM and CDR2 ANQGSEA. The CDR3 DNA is TGCAGCGTGACGGTACCCGGACTAGCGGGATTCGGGCGCGAGCAGTACTTC. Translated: CSVTVPGLAGFGREQYF.

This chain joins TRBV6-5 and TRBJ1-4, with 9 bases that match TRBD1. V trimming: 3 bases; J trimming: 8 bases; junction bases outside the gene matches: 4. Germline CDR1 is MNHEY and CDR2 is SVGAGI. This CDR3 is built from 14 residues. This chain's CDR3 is CASSYLGQGEKLFF. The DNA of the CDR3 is TGTGCCAGCAGTTATTTAGGACAGGGGGAAAAACTGTTTTTT.

The chain's CDR3 is CASSLLGGGNEQFF. As DNA, the CDR3 is TGTGCCAGCAGTTTATTGGGCGGGGGCAATGAGCAGTTCTTC. The chain links TRBV27 to TRBJ2-1; TRBD2 agrees at 7 bases. The CDR3 is 14 amino acids. The germline CDR1 and CDR2 sequences are MNHEY and SMNVEV (reference sequence). V shed 1 base, J shed 6 bases, and the junction held 3 bases outside the gene matches.

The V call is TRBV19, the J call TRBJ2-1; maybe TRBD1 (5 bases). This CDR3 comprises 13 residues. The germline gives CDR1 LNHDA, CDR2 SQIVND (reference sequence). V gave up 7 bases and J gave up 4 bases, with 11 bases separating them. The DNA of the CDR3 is TGTGCCAGTACGACAGCCCCATACAATGAGCAGTTCTTC. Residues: CASTTAPYNEQFF.

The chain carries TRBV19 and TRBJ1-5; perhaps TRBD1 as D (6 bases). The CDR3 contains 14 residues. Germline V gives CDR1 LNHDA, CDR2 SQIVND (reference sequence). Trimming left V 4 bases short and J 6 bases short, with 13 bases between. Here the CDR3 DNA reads TGTGCCAGTAGTAGGGGGGCGAGAGGTCAGCCCCAGCATTTT. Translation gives CASSRGARGQPQHF.

For the CDR3, the DNA is TGTGCCAGCAGGTCTTACCGCGGGGAGCTGTTTTTT. Amino acid sequence: CASRSYRGELFF. The chain couples TRBV2 to TRBJ2-2; no firm D call. V lost 6 bases and J 7 bases, leaving 9 bases between the germline ends. Germline V lookup: CDR1 SNHLY, CDR2 FYNNEI. The CDR3 is 12 residues long.

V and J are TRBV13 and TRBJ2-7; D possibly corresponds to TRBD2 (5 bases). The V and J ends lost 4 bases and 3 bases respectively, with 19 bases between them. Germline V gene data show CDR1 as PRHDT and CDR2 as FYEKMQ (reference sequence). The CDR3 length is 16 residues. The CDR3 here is CASSYKDPREFYEQYF. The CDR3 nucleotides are TGTGCCAGCAGCTATAAGGACCCCCGGGAATTCTACGAGCAGTACTTC.

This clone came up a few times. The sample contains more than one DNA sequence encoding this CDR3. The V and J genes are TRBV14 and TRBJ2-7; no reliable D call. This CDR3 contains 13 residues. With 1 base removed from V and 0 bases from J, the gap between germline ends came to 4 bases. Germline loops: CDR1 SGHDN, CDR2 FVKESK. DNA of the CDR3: TGTGCCAGCAGCCAAGTGGGCTCCTACGAGCAGTACTTC. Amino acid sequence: CASSQVGSYEQYF.